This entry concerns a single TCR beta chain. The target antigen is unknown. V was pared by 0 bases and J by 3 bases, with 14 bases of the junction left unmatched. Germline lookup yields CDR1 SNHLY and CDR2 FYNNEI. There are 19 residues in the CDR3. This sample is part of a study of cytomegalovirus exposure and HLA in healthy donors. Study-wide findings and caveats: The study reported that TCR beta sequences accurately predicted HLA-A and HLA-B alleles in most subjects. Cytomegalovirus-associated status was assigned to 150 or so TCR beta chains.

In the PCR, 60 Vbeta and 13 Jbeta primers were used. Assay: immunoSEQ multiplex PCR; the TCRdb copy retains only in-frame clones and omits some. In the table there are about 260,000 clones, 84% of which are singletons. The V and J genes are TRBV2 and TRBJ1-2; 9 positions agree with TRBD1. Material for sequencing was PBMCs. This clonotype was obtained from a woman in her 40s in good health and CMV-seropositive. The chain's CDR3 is CASSEASTLQGAMYYGYTF. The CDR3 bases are TGTGCCAGCAGTGAAGCCTCGACCTTACAGGGGGCGATGTACTATGGCTACACCTTC.